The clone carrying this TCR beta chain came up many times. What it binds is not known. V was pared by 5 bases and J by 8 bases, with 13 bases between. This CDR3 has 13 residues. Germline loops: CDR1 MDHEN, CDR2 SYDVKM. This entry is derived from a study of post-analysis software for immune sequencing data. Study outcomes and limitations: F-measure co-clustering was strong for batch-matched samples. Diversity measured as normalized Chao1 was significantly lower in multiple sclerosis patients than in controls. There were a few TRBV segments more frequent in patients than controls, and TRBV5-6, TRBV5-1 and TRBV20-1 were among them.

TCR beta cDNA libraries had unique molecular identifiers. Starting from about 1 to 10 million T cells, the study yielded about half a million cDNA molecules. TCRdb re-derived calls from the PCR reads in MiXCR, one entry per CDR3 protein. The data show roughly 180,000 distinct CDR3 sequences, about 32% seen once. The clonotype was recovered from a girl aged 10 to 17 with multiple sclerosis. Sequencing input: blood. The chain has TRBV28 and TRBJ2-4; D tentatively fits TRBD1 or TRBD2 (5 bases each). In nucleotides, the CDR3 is TGTGCCAGCAGTAAAGAACTAGGGGACATTCAGTACTTC. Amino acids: CASSKELGDIQYF.